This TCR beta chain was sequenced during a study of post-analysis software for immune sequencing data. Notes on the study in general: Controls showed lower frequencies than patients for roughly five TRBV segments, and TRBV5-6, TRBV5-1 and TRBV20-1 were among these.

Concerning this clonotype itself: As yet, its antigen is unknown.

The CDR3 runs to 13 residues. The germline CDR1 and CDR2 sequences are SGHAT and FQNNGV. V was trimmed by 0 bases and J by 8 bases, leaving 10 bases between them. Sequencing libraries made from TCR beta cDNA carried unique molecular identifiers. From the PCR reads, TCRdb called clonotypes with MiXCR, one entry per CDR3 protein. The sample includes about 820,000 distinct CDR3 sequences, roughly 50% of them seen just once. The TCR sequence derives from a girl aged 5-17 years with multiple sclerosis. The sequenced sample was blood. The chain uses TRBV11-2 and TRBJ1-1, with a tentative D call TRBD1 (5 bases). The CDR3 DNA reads TGTGCCAGCAGCTTAGACAGGGTGGGAGAAGCTTTCTTT. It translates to CASSLDRVGEAFF.